This T cell receptor beta chain was identified in a study of T cell responses to AZD1222 COVID-19 vaccine. Study background: Some second doses came at about 4 weeks and others at about 12 weeks; these were pooled. Notes on the study in general: Females made up more of the donors, who were largely white British, and clonal diversity may have come out too low. Of spike-specific TCRs, nearly half reportedly target regions left unmutated in variants. Increases in Spike-specific TCR breadth and depth were seen after two AZD1222 doses.

There are 12 residues in the CDR3. V lost 4 bases, J lost 4 bases, and 8 bases lay in between. Germline values: CDR1 LNHDA, CDR2 SQIVND (reference sequence). A remark on this clone: Antigen specificity is unknown.

Profiled with immunoSEQ multiplex PCR; TCRdb holds only in-frame clones, not every one. The table lists approximately 140,000 clones, approximately 90% of them singletons. Sequences were derived from peripheral blood, sampled on day 0 of AZD1222 vaccination. The chain is built from TRBV19 and TRBJ2-7; no firm D call. The sequence was obtained from an adult in good health. CDR3 in amino acids: CASSNGLYEQYF. CDR3 DNA sequence: TGTGCCAGTAGTAACGGGCTTTACGAGCAGTACTTC.